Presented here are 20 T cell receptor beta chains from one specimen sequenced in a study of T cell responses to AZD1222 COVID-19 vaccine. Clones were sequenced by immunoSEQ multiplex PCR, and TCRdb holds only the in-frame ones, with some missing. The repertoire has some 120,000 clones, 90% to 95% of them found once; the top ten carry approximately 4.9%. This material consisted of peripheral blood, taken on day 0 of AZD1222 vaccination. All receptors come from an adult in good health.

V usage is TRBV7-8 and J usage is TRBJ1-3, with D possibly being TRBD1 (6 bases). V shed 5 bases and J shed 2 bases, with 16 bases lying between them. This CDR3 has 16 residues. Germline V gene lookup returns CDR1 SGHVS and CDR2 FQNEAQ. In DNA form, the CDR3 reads TGTGCCAGCAGCCCACAGGGAATTGGTCCTGGAAACACCATATATTTT. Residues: CASSPQGIGPGNTIYF.

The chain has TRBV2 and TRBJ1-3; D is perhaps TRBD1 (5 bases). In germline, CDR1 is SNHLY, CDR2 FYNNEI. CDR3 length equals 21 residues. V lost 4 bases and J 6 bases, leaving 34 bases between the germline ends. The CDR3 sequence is CASSGRPQRNNEGGAKNTIYF. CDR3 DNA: TGTGCCAGCAGTGGTCGGCCACAAAGAAACAACGAAGGAGGGGCCAAAAACACCATATATTTT. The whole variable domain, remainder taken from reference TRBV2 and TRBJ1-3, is EPEVTQTPSHQVTQMGQEVILRCVPISNHLYFYWYRQILGQKVEFLVSFYNNEISEKSEIFDDQFSVERPDGSNFTLKIRSTKLEDSAMYFCASSGRPQRNNEGGAKNTIYFGEGSWLTVV.

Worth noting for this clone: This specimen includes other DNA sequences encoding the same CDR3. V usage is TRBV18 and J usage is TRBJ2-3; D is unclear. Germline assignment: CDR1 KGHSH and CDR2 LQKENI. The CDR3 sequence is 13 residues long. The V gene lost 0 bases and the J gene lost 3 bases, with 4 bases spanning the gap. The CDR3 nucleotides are TGTGCCAGCTCACCACCTGGGACAGATACGCAGTATTTT. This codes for CASSPPGTDTQYF.

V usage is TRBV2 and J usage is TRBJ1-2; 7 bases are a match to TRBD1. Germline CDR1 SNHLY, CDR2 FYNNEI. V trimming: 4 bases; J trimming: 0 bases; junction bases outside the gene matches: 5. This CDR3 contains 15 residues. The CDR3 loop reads CASSGLQGANYGYTF. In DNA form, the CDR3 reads TGTGCCAGCAGTGGTCTGCAGGGGGCTAACTATGGCTACACCTTC.

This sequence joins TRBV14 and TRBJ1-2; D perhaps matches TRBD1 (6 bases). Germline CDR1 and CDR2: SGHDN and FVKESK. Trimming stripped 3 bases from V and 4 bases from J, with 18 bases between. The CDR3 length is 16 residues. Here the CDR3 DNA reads TGTGCCAGCAGCCAGGGGGCCAGGGACACGCGCTATGGCTACACCTTC. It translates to CASSQGARDTRYGYTF.

The CDR3 loop reads CASSLIAGGGSQEPQHF. In DNA, the CDR3 is TGTGCCAGCAGCTTAATAGCAGGGGGCGGAAGTCAGGAGCCCCAGCATTTT. The V call is TRBV7-6, the J call TRBJ1-5; the match to TRBD1 covers 8 bases. This CDR3 is built from 17 residues. J lost 8 bases, V lost 2 bases, and 14 bases had no gene match. Looked up from germline, CDR1 is SGHVS and CDR2 is FNYEAQ.

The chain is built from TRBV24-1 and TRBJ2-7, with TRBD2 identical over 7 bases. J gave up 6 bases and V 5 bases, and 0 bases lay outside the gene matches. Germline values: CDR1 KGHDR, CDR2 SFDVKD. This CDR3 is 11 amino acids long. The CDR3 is CATSVAGEQYF. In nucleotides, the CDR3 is TGTGCCACCAGTGTAGCGGGCGAGCAGTACTTC.

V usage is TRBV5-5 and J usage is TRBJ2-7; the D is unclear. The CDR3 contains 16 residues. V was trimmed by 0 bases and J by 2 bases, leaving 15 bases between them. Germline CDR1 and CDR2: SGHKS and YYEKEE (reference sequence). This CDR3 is CASSLVVPGPTYEQYF. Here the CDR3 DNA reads TGTGCCAGCAGCTTGGTCGTCCCCGGACCAACCTACGAGCAGTACTTC.

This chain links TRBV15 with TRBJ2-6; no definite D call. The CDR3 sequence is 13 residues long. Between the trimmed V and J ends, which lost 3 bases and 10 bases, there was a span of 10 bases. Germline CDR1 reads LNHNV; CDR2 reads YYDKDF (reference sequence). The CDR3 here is CATSRTPQNVLTF. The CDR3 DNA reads TGTGCCACCAGCAGGACCCCACAGAACGTCCTGACTTTC.

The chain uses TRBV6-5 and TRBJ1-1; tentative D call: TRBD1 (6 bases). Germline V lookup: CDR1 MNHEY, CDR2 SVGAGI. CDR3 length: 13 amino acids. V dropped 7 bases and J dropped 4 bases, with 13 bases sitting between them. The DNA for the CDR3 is TGTGCCAGCATCCGGGGGCCAGGCACTGAAGCTTTCTTT. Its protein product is CASIRGPGTEAFF.

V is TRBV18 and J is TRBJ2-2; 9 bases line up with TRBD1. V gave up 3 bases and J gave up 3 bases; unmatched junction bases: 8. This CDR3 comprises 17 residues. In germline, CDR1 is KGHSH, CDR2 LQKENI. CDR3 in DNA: TGTGCCAGCTCACCCGTCGGGGACAGGGTGTACACCGGGGAGCTGTTTTTT. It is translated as CASSPVGDRVYTGELFF.

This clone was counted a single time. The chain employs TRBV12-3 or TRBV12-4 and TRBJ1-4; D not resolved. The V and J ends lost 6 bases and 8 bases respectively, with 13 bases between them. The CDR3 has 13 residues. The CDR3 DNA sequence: TGTGCCAGCAGCCTGAGTCATAGGGAAAAACTGTTTTTT. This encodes CASSLSHREKLFF.

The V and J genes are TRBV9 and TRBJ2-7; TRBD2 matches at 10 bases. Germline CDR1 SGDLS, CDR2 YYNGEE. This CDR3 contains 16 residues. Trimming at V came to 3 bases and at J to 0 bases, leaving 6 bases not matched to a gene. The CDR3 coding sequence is TGTGCCAGCAGCGGGGTAGCGGGGGGTCCCTCCTACGAGCAGTACTTC. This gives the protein CASSGVAGGPSYEQYF.

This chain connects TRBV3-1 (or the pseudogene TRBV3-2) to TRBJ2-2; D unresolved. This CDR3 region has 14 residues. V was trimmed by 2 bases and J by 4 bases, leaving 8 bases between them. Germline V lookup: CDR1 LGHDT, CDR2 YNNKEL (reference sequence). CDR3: CASSQRSATGELFF. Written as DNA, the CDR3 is TGTGCCAGCAGCCAACGTTCTGCCACCGGGGAGCTGTTTTTT.

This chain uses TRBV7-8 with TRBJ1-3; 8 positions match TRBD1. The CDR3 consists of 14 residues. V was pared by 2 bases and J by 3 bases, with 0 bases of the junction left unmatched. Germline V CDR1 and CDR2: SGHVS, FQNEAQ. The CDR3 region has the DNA TGTGCCAGCAGCTTAACAGGGGGTGGAAACACCATATATTTT. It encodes CASSLTGGGNTIYF. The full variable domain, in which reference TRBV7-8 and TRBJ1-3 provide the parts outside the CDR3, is GAGVSQSPRYKVAKRGQDVALRCDPISGHVSLFWYQQALGQGPEFLTYFQNEAQLDKSGLPSDRFFAERPEGSVSTLKIQRTQQEDSAVYLCASSLTGGGNTIYFGEGSWLTVV.

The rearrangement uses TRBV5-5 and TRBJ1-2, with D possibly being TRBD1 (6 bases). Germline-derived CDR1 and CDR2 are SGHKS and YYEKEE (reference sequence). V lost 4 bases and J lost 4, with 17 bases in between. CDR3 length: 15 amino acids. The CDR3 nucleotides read TGTGCCAGCAGCCCGGTCGACAGGTCGTTCTATGGCTACACCTTC. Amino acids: CASSPVDRSFYGYTF.

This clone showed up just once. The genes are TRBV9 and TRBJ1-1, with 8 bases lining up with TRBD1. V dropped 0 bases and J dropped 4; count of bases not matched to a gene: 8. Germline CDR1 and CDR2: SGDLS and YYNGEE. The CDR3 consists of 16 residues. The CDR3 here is CASSVGGRQGSTEAFF. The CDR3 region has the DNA TGTGCCAGCAGCGTAGGGGGGAGACAGGGGTCCACTGAAGCTTTCTTT.

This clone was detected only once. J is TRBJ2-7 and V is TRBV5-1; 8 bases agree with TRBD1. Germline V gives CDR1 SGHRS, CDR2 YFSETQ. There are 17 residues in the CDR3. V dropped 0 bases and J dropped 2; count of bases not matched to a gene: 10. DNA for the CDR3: TGCGCCAGCAGCTTGGCAGGGACAGGTCGTCAAGCCTACGAGCAGTACTTC. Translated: CASSLAGTGRQAYEQYF.

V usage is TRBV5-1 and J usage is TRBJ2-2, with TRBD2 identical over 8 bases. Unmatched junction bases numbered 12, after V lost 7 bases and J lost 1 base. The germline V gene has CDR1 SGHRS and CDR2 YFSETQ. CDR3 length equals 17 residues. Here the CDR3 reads CASSWLGTSGNTGELFF. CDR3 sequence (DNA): TGCGCCAGCTCATGGCTGGGTACTAGCGGGAACACCGGGGAGCTGTTTTTT.

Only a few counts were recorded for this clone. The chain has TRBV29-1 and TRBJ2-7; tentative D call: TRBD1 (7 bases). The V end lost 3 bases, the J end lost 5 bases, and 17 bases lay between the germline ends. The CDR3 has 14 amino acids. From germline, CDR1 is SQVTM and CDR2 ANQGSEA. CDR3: CSVDFRGDGNEQYF. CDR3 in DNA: TGCAGCGTTGATTTCAGGGGGGACGGGAACGAGCAGTACTTC.